The 21 T cell receptor beta chains in this list originate from one sample, sequenced in a study of cytomegalovirus exposure and HLA in healthy donors. 60 Vbeta and 13 Jbeta primers were used in PCR. Libraries were prepared by immunoSEQ multiplex PCR; TCRdb keeps only in-frame clonotypes and omits some of them. The repertoire holds around 150,000 clones, with roughly four fifths as singletons. Input material: PBMCs. The receptors originated from a man in his fifties or sixties in good health and CMV-seropositive.

J is TRBJ2-1 and V is TRBV7-2; D is possibly TRBD2 (6 bases). The germline V gene encodes CDR1 SGHTA and CDR2 FQGNSA. The ends were cut back, 0 bases at V and 6 bases at J, with 15 bases in the middle. The CDR3 has 16 residues. CDR3 sequence: CASSLASGWGVNEQFF. The CDR3 region has the DNA TGTGCCAGCAGCTTAGCTAGCGGCTGGGGGGTCAATGAGCAGTTCTTC.

The V gene is TRBV5-1, the J gene TRBJ2-5; 8 nucleotides align to TRBD2. The closer fit of TRBJ2-7 to the DNA end suggests the J call may be wrong. The CDR3 length is 14 residues. CDR1 and CDR2 (germline): SGHRS, YFSETQ. The CDR3 is CASGLSGASYEQYF. The CDR3 DNA reads as TGCGCCAGCGGCCTTAGCGGGGCCAGCTACGAGCAGTACTTC.

The CDR3 coding sequence is TGTGCCAGCAGTTACCCAACAGGGAACACTGAAGCTTTCTTT. It translates to CASSYPTGNTEAFF. The rearrangement joins TRBV6-6 to TRBJ1-1; possible D gene TRBD1, 5 bases. Trimming stripped 2 bases from V and 1 base from J, with 8 bases between. This CDR3 spans 14 amino acids. Germline V gives CDR1 MNHNY, CDR2 SVGAGI (reference sequence).

The chain joins TRBV30 to TRBJ2-7; 7 positions agree with TRBD2. Germline-derived CDR1 and CDR2 are GTSNPN and SVGIG (reference sequence). The CDR3 extends over 13 amino acids. J lost 0 bases, V lost 4 bases, and 3 bases had no gene match. The DNA of the CDR3 is TGTGCCTGGAAGCGGGGCAACTCCTACGAGCAGTACTTC. Translated, it gives CAWKRGNSYEQYF.

The chain links TRBV9 to TRBJ2-5; D remains unclear. The CDR3 consists of 14 residues. V gave up 1 base and J gave up 0 bases, with 7 bases separating them. Germline values: CDR1 SGDLS, CDR2 YYNGEE. In DNA form, the CDR3 reads TGTGCCAGCAGCGTATCGGTGGACCAAGAGACCCAGTACTTC. It specifies CASSVSVDQETQYF.

The chain uses TRBV5-4 and TRBJ2-5, with 9 bases aligning to TRBD1. The J call may be wrong; the DNA end is better matched by TRBJ2-7. Germline CDR1 and CDR2: SGHNT and YYREEE (reference sequence). There are 14 residues in the CDR3. Here the CDR3 DNA reads TGTGCCAGCAGCCACCCGGGACAGGGCTACGAGCAGTACTTC. Amino acids: CASSHPGQGYEQYF.

Comment on this clone: A junction end diverges from the germline sequence, so it may reflect a read error. The V and J genes are TRBV5-4 and TRBJ2-7; a possible D gene is TRBD2 (5 bases). Germline-derived CDR1 and CDR2 are SGHNT and YYREEE (reference sequence). The CDR3 runs to 16 residues. This CDR3 reads CASSLGGVLRVGEQHF. CDR3 bases: TGTGCCAGCAGCTTGGGGGGAGTGTTGAGAGTAGGCGAGCAGCACTTC.

The chain employs TRBV6-4 and TRBJ2-1; the match to TRBD2 covers 8 bases. The CDR3 extends over 16 amino acids. The germline gives CDR1 MRHNA, CDR2 SNTAGT. J was trimmed by 6 bases and V by 3 bases; bases with no gene match: 10. This CDR3 is CASSEKREREGNEQFF. The CDR3, as DNA: TGTGCCAGCAGTGAAAAGCGGGAGAGGGAGGGCAATGAGCAGTTCTTC.

This chain links TRBV5-4 with TRBJ2-5; D not resolved. The end of the DNA is better explained by TRBJ2-7, so the J call may be wrong. This CDR3 is built from 14 residues. Germline assignment: CDR1 SGHNT and CDR2 YYREEE (reference sequence). CDR3 region: CASSLSADSYEQYF. CDR3 nucleotides: TGTGCCAGCAGCTTGTCCGCTGACTCCTACGAGCAGTACTTC.

This CDR3 reads CASSSWAGEETQYF. The DNA of the CDR3 is TGTGCCAGCAGCTCTTGGGCAGGGGAAGAGACCCAGTACTTC. This chain connects TRBV7-9 to TRBJ2-5, with D tentatively TRBD1 (6 bases). V lost 4 bases to trimming and J lost 3 bases, with 12 bases between them. Looked up from germline, CDR1 is SEHNR and CDR2 is FQNEAQ (reference sequence). This CDR3 region has 14 residues.

V and J are TRBV4-2 and TRBJ2-4; 9 nucleotides match TRBD2. Germline trimming cut 0 bases from V and 2 bases from J; bases unmatched to any gene: 5. CDR1 is LGHNA, CDR2 YNFKEQ, per germline. This CDR3 has 17 amino acids. The CDR3 loop reads CASSQDWAGGSKNIQYF. The CDR3 DNA is TGTGCCAGCAGCCAAGATTGGGCGGGGGGGTCCAAAAACATTCAGTACTTC.

The chain joins TRBV9 to TRBJ2-7; 11 bases agree with TRBD1. The junction had 10 bases not matched to a gene; V was cut back by 0 bases and J by 5 bases. This CDR3 has 17 amino acids. CDR1 SGDLS and CDR2 YYNGEE come from the germline V gene. The CDR3 reads CASSVDPTGQGVDEQYF. DNA for the CDR3: TGTGCCAGCAGCGTAGATCCGACGGGACAGGGGGTCGACGAGCAGTACTTC. The whole variable domain, filled in from reference TRBV9 and TRBJ2-7, reads DSGVTQTPKHLITATGQRVTLRCSPRSGDLSVYWYQQSLDQGLQFLIQYYNGEERAKGNILERFSAQQFPDLHSELNLSSLELGDSALYFCASSVDPTGQGVDEQYFGPGTRLTVT.

The chain couples TRBV5-6 to TRBJ1-5; D possibly corresponds to TRBD1 (6 bases). V was pared by 4 bases and J by 0 bases, with 17 bases between. CDR3 length: 17 residues. The V gene's germline CDR1 is SGHDT and CDR2 YYEEEE. CDR3 in DNA: TGTGCCAGCAGCGCGAGGGGGGGAGGGTCTAGCAATCAGCCCCAGCATTTT. Encoded protein: CASSARGGGSSNQPQHF. Drawing the rest from reference TRBV5-6 and TRBJ1-5, the complete variable domain is DAGVTQSPTHLIKTRGQQVTLRCSPKSGHDTVSWYQQALGQGPQFIFQYYEEEERQRGNFPDRFSGHQFPNYSSELNVNALLLGDSALYLCASSARGGGSSNQPQHFGDGTRLSIL.

The chain carries TRBV10-3 and TRBJ2-3; D unclear. The V gene lost 1 base and the J gene lost 5 bases, with 7 bases spanning the gap. The V gene's germline CDR1 is ENHRY and CDR2 SYGVKD. The length of the CDR3 is 13 residues. This chain's CDR3 is CAISELFRDTQYF. CDR3 nucleotide sequence: TGTGCCATCAGTGAGTTATTTAGAGATACGCAGTATTTT.

The genes are TRBV9 and TRBJ1-1, with D possibly being TRBD1 (6 bases). The CDR3 loop spans 15 amino acids. V was trimmed by 3 bases and J by 3 bases, leaving 15 bases between them. Germline assignment: CDR1 SGDLS and CDR2 YYNGEE. The CDR3, as DNA: TGTGCCAGCAGCGGACAAACAGGGACCCACACTGAAGCTTTCTTT. Protein: CASSGQTGTHTEAFF. The full variable domain, rest sourced from reference TRBV9 and TRBJ1-1, is DSGVTQTPKHLITATGQRVTLRCSPRSGDLSVYWYQQSLDQGLQFLIQYYNGEERAKGNILERFSAQQFPDLHSELNLSSLELGDSALYFCASSGQTGTHTEAFFGQGTRLTVV.

The J gene is TRBJ2-3, the V gene TRBV11-3, with unresolved D. Trimming cost V 2 bases and J 1 base, with 10 bases left between them. Germline lookup yields CDR1 SGHNT and CDR2 YENEEA. CDR3 size: 15 residues. The CDR3 spells CASSLTSSGTDTQYF. In nucleotides, the CDR3 is TGTGCCAGCAGCTTAACCAGTTCCGGCACAGATACGCAGTATTTT.

The V gene is TRBV30, the J gene TRBJ1-4; no definite D call. Trimming took off 2 bases at V and 5 bases at J, with 9 bases between the two ends. Germline CDR1 reads GTSNPN; CDR2 reads SVGIG (reference sequence). CDR3 size: 13 residues. CDR3 amino acids: CAWSIRLNEKLFF. As DNA, the CDR3 is TGTGCCTGGAGTATCCGACTGAATGAAAAACTGTTTTTT.

J is TRBJ2-5 and V is TRBV29-1; D perhaps matches TRBD1 (5 bases). The J call may be in error: the DNA end matches TRBJ2-7 better. This CDR3 has 13 residues. Germline CDR1 and CDR2: SQVTM and ANQGSEA. CDR3 in amino acids: CSAAAQTEYEQYF. Written as DNA, the CDR3 is TGCAGCGCCGCAGCACAGACAGAATACGAGCAGTACTTC.

This chain's CDR3 is CASAGASGNTGELFF. In nucleotides, the CDR3 is TGTGCCAGCGCCGGGGCTAGCGGGAACACCGGGGAGCTGTTTTTT. The V call is TRBV6-5, the J call TRBJ2-2; 7 positions match TRBD2. J gave up 1 base and V 8 bases, and 7 bases lay outside the gene matches. Germline V gives CDR1 MNHEY, CDR2 SVGAGI. The CDR3 loop spans 15 amino acids.

V usage is TRBV6-5 and J usage is TRBJ1-1; D not resolved. V lost 2 bases and J 4 bases, leaving 11 bases between the germline ends. The CDR3 contains 14 residues. Per germline, CDR1 MNHEY and CDR2 SVGAGI. CDR3 sequence reads: CASSYRGEITEAFF. In DNA, the CDR3 is TGTGCCAGCAGTTACCGGGGAGAGATCACTGAAGCTTTCTTT.

The chain is built from TRBV7-3 and TRBJ2-5, with D tentatively TRBD1 (5 bases). The CDR3 length is 14 residues. Germline CDR1 SGHTA, CDR2 FQGTGA. The V gene lost 0 bases and the J gene lost 4 bases, with 9 bases spanning the gap. The CDR3 nucleotides read TGTGCCAGCAGCTTAACGGGTAGGGGAGAGACCCAGTACTTC. This encodes CASSLTGRGETQYF.